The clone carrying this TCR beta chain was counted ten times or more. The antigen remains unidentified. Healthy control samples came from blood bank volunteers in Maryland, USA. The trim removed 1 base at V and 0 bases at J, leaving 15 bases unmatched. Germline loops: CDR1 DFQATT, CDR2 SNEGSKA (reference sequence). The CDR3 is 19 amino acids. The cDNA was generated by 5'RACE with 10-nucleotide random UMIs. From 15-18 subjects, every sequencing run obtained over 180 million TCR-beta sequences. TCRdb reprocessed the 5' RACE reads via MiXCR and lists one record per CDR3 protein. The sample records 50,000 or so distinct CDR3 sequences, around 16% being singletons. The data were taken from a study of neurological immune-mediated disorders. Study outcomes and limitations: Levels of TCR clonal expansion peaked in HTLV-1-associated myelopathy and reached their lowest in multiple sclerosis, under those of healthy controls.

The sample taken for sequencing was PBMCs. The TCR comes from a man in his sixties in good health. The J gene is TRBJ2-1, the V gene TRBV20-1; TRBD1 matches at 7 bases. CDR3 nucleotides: TGCAGTGCTAGAGGGCCGGGACAGAGGATGGGGAGCTCCTACAATGAGCAGTTCTTC. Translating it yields CSARGPGQRMGSSYNEQFF.